This passage covers 21 T cell receptor beta chains from one sample sequenced in a study of blood T cell repertoires in COVID-19. Sequenced by immunoSEQ multiplex PCR; TCRdb stores in-frame clones only, minus some. Counted here are around 60,000 clones, 90% occurring once; the ten biggest clones make up roughly 1.2%. Sequencing was done on a sample of peripheral blood. The source is a man aged 55 to 70 with acute or convalescent COVID-19.

The chain carries TRBV30 and TRBJ2-2; 7 bases map to TRBD1. With 5 bases clipped from V and 9 bases from J, the junction kept 12 bases outside the gene matches. Per germline, CDR1 GTSNPN and CDR2 SVGIG (reference sequence). This CDR3 spans 14 amino acids. The chain's CDR3 is CAWVRDSVSRELFF. In DNA form, the CDR3 reads TGTGCCTGGGTCCGGGACAGTGTCTCCCGGGAGCTGTTTTTT.

J is TRBJ1-5 and V is TRBV18; D not resolved. The CDR3 consists of 13 residues. Germline V gene sequence: CDR1 KGHSH, CDR2 LQKENI. The V gene lost 6 bases and the J gene lost 5 bases, with 11 bases spanning the gap. CDR3 in DNA: TGTGCCAGCTCTGCAAGTCGGGATCAGCCCCAGCATTTT. This translates into CASSASRDQPQHF.

Notes on this clone: Other DNA sequences of this sample code for an identical CDR3. The V and J genes are TRBV3-1 (or the pseudogene TRBV3-2) and TRBJ2-2; unclear D gene. Between the trimmed V and J ends, which lost 1 base and 6 bases, there was a span of 6 bases. This CDR3 is built from 13 residues. The germline CDR1 and CDR2 sequences are LGHDT and YNNKEL (reference sequence). The chain's CDR3 is CASSQGRAGELFF. The CDR3 DNA sequence: TGTGCCAGCAGCCAAGGGAGAGCCGGGGAGCTGTTTTTT.

V gene TRBV24-1 combines with J gene TRBJ2-3; D may be TRBD2 (6 bases). Germline lookup yields CDR1 KGHDR and CDR2 SFDVKD. The length of the CDR3 is 16 residues. Trimming cost V 3 bases and J 2 bases, with 14 bases left between them. CDR3 sequence: CATSDLGEALTDTQYF. CDR3 in DNA: TGTGCCACCAGTGATCTCGGGGAGGCCCTCACAGATACGCAGTATTTT.

This chain links TRBV19 with TRBJ1-1, with 7 bases fitting TRBD1. Germline-derived CDR1 and CDR2 are LNHDA and SQIVND (reference sequence). The CDR3 is 15 residues long. V trimming: 5 bases; J trimming: 1 base; junction bases outside the gene matches: 7. This CDR3 reads CASSPRGTANTEAFF. CDR3 nucleotides: TGTGCCAGTAGTCCCCGGGGGACAGCGAACACTGAAGCTTTCTTT. Full variable domain (rest looked up from reference TRBV19 and TRBJ1-1): DGGITQSPKYLFRKEGQNVTLSCEQNLNHDAMYWYRQDPGQGLRLIYYSQIVNDFQKGDIAEGYSVSREKKESFPLTVTSAQKNPTAFYLCASSPRGTANTEAFFGQGTRLTVV.

The CDR3 region is CASSLSGTGYGYTF. The CDR3 DNA sequence: TGTGCCAGCAGCTTATCCGGGACAGGCTATGGCTACACCTTC. This sequence joins TRBV7-2 and TRBJ1-2, with 8 bases lining up with TRBD1. Germline V CDR1 and CDR2: SGHTA, FQGNSA. The length of the CDR3 is 14 residues. Trimming took 2 bases from V and 4 from J; bases not matched to a gene: 3. Full variable domain (rest looked up from reference TRBV7-2 and TRBJ1-2): GAGVSQSPSNKVTEKGKDVELRCDPISGHTALYWYRQSLGQGLEFLIYFQGNSAPDKSGLPSDRFSAERTGGSVSTLTIQRTQQEDSAVYLCASSLSGTGYGYTFGSGTRLTVV.

This rearrangement joins TRBV5-1 to TRBJ2-7; TRBD2 is a possible D gene (5 bases). Per germline, CDR1 SGHRS and CDR2 YFSETQ. The CDR3 is made up of 18 amino acids. V lost 1 base to trimming and J lost 2 bases, with 22 bases between them. The CDR3 DNA sequence: TGCGCCAGCAGCTTGCGGGGTGACACAACACTACGGACCTACGAGCAGTACTTC. It translates to CASSLRGDTTLRTYEQYF.

V and J are TRBV4-2 and TRBJ1-2, with 8 bases fitting TRBD1. Per the germline V gene, CDR1 is LGHNA and CDR2 is YNFKEQ. The CDR3 is 15 amino acids. Unmatched junction bases numbered 7, after V lost 2 bases and J lost 5 bases. In nucleotides, the CDR3 is TGTGCCAGCAGCCAACCACCCCAGGGGGCTTATGGCTACACCTTC. Translating it yields CASSQPPQGAYGYTF.

The genes are TRBV5-1 and TRBJ2-2, with D possibly being TRBD1 (5 bases). Deletions cut 1 base from V and 2 bases from J, with 9 bases between. The CDR3 is made up of 15 amino acids. Germline V gives CDR1 SGHRS, CDR2 YFSETQ. The CDR3 DNA reads TGCGCCAGCAGCTTGAGGCAGGGAAACACCGGGGAGCTGTTTTTT. Residues: CASSLRQGNTGELFF.

This clone has only one observation. The chain combines TRBV4-1 with TRBJ1-6, with 10 bases aligning to TRBD1. This CDR3 spans 15 amino acids. With 1 base clipped from V and 8 bases from J, the junction kept 2 bases outside the gene matches. From germline, CDR1 is MGHRA and CDR2 YSYEKL. DNA for the CDR3: TGCGCCAGCAGCCAAGGGGGGACAGGGGATTCACCCCTCCACTTT. Protein: CASSQGGTGDSPLHF.

The CDR3 coding sequence is TGCAGCGTTGGGGGTCGGGGATTCTACAATGAGCAGTTCTTC. Its protein is CSVGGRGFYNEQFF. The chain has TRBV29-1 and TRBJ2-1; weak D call: TRBD2 (5 bases). This CDR3 has 14 amino acids. CDR1 is SQVTM, CDR2 ANQGSEA, per germline. V was trimmed by 4 bases and J by 3 bases, leaving 13 bases between them.

The count of this clone is one. The genes are TRBV7-2 and TRBJ1-4, with D unresolved. The V gene lost 6 bases and the J gene lost 7 bases, with 18 bases spanning the gap. CDR3 length: 15 residues. Germline CDR1 and CDR2: SGHTA and FQGNSA. This chain's CDR3 is CASRSTPAAFEKLFF. In DNA, the CDR3 is TGTGCCAGCAGGTCTACACCGGCGGCTTTTGAAAAACTGTTTTTT.

The chain combines TRBV5-1 with TRBJ1-3; 7 bases agree with TRBD1. V was clipped by 4 bases and J by 1 base; unmatched bases: 5. CDR3 length: 15 residues. Germline V CDR1 and CDR2: SGHRS, YFSETQ. DNA for the CDR3: TGCGCCAGCAGCCTGTCAGGGGGATCTGGAAACACCATATATTTT. Translation: CASSLSGGSGNTIYF.

The chain links TRBV5-6 to TRBJ2-1, with D perhaps matching TRBD1 (6 bases). The CDR3 covers 17 residues. Trimming shortened V by 0 bases and J by 0 bases, and 13 bases separated the two germline ends. Germline CDR1 is SGHDT and CDR2 is YYEEEE. DNA of the CDR3: TGTGCCAGCAGCTTGGGACAGGCATACTTCTCCTACAATGAGCAGTTCTTC. It translates to CASSLGQAYFSYNEQFF.

The sample holds one count of this clone. The rearrangement uses TRBV24-1 and TRBJ2-1; D possibly corresponds to TRBD1 (6 bases). The CDR3 runs to 11 residues. V lost 1 base to trimming and J lost 13 bases, with 7 bases between them. Germline-derived CDR1 and CDR2 are KGHDR and SFDVKD. The CDR3 is CATSDFRGQFF. CDR3 DNA: TGTGCCACCAGTGATTTCAGGGGTCAGTTCTTC.

This clone was seen only a few times. The chain uses TRBV19 and TRBJ1-2, with D tentatively TRBD1 (5 bases). Between the trimmed V and J ends, which lost 5 bases and 4 bases, there was a span of 20 bases. The CDR3 is 16 amino acids. Germline loops: CDR1 LNHDA, CDR2 SQIVND (reference sequence). CDR3 bases: TGTGCCAGTAGTGCACCGGGGGAGGGCTCCTTCTATGGCTACACCTTC. This translates into CASSAPGEGSFYGYTF.

This clone was seen more than once but under ten times. The chain is built from TRBV27 and TRBJ1-2; D is unclear. This CDR3 comprises 14 residues. Trimming left V 2 bases short and J 4 bases short, with 11 bases between. Looked up from germline, CDR1 is MNHEY and CDR2 is SMNVEV (reference sequence). CDR3 coding DNA: TGTGCCAGCAGTTTACTCGGGAACATCTATGGCTACACCTTC. It yields the protein CASSLLGNIYGYTF.

The gene calls are TRBV6-5 and TRBJ1-5, with D tentatively TRBD1 (5 bases). Germline CDR1 and CDR2: MNHEY and SVGAGI. V lost 8 bases to trimming and J lost 6 bases, with 11 bases between them. The CDR3 sequence is 12 residues long. Here the CDR3 DNA reads TGTGCCAGCTCAGGGCCCGGTCAGCCCCAGCATTTT. Protein product: CASSGPGQPQHF.

J is TRBJ2-7 and V is TRBV15; D is ambiguous. V was trimmed by 0 bases and J by 4 bases, leaving 7 bases between them. The CDR3 has 13 residues. Germline V gene data show CDR1 as LNHNV and CDR2 as YYDKDF (reference sequence). The CDR3, as DNA: TGTGCCACCAGCAGAGATCCAGCGTACGAGCAGTACTTC. Amino acids: CATSRDPAYEQYF.

The chain links TRBV3-1 (or the pseudogene TRBV3-2) to TRBJ1-5; D possibly corresponds to TRBD1 (5 bases). V gave up 4 bases and J gave up 3 bases, with 13 bases separating them. The germline CDR1 and CDR2 sequences are LGHDT and YNNKEL (reference sequence). This CDR3 is built from 15 residues. The CDR3 spells CASSPWQGDNQPQHF. The CDR3 coding sequence is TGTGCCAGCAGCCCCTGGCAAGGGGACAATCAGCCCCAGCATTTT.

The chain employs TRBV21-1 and TRBJ1-6; the table assigns TRBD1, which was not confirmed against the DNA. TRBV21-1 is termed a pseudogene. The CDR3 totals 15 residues. CDR3 bases: TGTGCCAGCAGCACTAAACAGGGCAAGGATTCACCCCTCCACTTT. Its translation is CASSTKQGKDSPLHF.